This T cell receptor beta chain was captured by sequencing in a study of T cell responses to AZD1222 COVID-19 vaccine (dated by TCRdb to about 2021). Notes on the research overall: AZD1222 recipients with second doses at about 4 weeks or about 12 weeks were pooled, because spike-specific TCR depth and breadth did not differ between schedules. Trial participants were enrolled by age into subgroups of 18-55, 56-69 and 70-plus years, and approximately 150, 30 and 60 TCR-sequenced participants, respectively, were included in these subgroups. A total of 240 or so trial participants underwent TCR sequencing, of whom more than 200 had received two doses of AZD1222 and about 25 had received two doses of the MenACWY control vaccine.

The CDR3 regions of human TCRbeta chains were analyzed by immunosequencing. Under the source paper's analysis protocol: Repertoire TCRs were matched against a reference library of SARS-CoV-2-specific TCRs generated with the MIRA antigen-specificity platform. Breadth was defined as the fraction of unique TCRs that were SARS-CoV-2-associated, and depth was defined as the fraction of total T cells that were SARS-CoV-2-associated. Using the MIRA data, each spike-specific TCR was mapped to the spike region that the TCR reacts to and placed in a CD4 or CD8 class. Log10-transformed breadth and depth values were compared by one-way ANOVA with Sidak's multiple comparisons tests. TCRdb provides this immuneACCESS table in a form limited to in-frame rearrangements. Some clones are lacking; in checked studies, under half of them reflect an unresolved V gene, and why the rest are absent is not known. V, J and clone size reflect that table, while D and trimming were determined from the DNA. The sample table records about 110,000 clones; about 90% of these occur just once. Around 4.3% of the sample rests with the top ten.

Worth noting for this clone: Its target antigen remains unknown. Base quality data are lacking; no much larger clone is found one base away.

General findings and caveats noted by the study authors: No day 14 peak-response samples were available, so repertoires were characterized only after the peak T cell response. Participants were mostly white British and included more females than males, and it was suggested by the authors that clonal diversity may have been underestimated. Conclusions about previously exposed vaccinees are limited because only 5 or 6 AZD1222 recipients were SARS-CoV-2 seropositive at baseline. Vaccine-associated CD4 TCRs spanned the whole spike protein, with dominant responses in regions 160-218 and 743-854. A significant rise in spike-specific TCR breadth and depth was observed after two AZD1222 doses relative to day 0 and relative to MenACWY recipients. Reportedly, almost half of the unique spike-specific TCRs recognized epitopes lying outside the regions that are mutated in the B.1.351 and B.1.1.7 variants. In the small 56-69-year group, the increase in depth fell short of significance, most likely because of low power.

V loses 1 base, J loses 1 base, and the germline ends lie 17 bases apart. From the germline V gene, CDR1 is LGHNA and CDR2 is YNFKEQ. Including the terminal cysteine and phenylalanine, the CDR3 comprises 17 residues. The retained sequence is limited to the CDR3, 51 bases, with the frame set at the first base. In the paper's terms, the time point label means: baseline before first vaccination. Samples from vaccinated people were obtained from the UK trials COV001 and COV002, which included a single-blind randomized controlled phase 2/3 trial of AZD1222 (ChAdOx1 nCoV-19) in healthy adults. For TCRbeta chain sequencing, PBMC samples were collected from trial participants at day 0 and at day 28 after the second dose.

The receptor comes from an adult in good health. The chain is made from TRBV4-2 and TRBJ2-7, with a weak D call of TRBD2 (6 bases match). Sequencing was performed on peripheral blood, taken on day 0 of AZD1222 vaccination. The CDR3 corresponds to CASSQASSIAGSYEQYF. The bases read TGTGCCAGCAGCCAAGCCTCCTCGATCGCGGGATCCTACGAGCAGTACTTC.